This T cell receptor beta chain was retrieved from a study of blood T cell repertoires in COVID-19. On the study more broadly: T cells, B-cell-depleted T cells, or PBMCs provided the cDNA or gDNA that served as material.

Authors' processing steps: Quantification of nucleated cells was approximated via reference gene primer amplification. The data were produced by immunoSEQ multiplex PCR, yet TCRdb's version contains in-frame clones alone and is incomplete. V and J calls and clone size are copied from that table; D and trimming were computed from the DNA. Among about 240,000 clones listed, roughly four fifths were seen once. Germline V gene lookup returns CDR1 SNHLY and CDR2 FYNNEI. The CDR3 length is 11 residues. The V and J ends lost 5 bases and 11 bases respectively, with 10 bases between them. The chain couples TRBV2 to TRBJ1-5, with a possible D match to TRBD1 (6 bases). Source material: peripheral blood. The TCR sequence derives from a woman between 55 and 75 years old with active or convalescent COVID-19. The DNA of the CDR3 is TGTGCCAGCAGTCAGGGGTGGGCCCAGCATTTT. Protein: CASSQGWAQHF. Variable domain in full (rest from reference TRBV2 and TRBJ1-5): EPEVTQTPSHQVTQMGQEVILRCVPISNHLYFYWYRQILGQKVEFLVSFYNNEISEKSEIFDDQFSVERPDGSNFTLKIRSTKLEDSAMYFCASSQGWAQHFGDGTRLSIL.